Given below is one T cell receptor (beta chain) in context. This entry is derived from a study of blood T cell repertoires in COVID-19. The wider study: From the United States, Italy and Spain came samples of acute and convalescent COVID-19. PBMCs, B-cell-depleted T cells, or T cells provided the cDNA or gDNA that made up the material.

Per the original methods: Amplification from reference gene primers served as the basis for estimated nucleated cell counts. TCRdb keeps only in-frame clones here, not all; method: immunoSEQ multiplex PCR. From that table come the V and J calls and clone size; the DNA was used to work out D and trimming. The sample yields about 250,000 clones, approximately 89% seen once. Sequences were obtained from peripheral blood. This clonotype was sampled from a woman between 35 and 50 years old who had recovered from COVID-19.

The CDR3 coding sequence is TGTGCCAGCAGCCGCCTCACAGGCATAAACTATGGCTACACCTTC. This codes for CASSRLTGINYGYTF. The rearrangement uses TRBV9 and TRBJ1-2; a weak D match, TRBD1 (5 bases). CDR1 is SGDLS, CDR2 YYNGEE, per germline. Trimming stripped 4 bases from V and 2 bases from J, with 15 bases between. The CDR3 sequence is 15 residues long.